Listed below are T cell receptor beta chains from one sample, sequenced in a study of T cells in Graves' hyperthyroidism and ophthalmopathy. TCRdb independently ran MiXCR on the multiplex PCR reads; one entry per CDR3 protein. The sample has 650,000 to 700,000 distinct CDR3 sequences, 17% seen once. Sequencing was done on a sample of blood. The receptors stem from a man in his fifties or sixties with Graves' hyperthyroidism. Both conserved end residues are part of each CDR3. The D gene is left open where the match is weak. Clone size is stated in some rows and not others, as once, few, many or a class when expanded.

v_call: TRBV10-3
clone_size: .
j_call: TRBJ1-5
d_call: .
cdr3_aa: CAISEDSNQPQHF
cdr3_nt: TGTGCCATCAGTGAGGACAGCAATCAGCCCCAGCATTTT

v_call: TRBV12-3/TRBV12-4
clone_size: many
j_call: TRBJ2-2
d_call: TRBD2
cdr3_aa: CASRGTSGRSLWTGELFF
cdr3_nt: TGTGCCAGCAGGGGGACTAGCGGGAGGTCCCTGTGGACCGGGGAGCTGTTTTTT

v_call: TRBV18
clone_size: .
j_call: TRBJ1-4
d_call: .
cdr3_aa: CASSPLRAEKLFF
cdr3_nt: TGTGCCAGCTCACCCCTCAGGGCAGAAAAACTGTTTTTT

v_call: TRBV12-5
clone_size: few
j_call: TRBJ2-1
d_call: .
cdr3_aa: CASGFTGEQFF
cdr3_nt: TGTGCTAGTGGTTTCACGGGTGAGCAGTTCTTC

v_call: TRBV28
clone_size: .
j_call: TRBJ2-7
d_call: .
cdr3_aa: CASSSRGYEQYF
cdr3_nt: TGTGCCAGCAGTTCCCGGGGATACGAGCAGTACTTC

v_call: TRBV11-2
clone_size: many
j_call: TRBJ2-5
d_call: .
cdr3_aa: CASSSSETQYF
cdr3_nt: TGTGCCAGCAGCTCATCCGAGACCCAGTACTTC

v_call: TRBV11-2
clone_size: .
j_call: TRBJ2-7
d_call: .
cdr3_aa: CASSFRRLYEQYF
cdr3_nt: TGTGCCAGCAGCTTTCGACGGCTATACGAGCAGTACTTC

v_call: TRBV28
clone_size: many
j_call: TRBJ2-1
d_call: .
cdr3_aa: CASSGVGGQYNEQFF
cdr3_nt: TGTGCCAGCAGTGGCGTTGGGGGACAATACAATGAGCAGTTCTTC

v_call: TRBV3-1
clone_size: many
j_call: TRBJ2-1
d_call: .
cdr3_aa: CASSQAGGNEQFF
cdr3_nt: TGTGCCAGCAGCCAAGCAGGGGGGAATGAGCAGTTCTTC

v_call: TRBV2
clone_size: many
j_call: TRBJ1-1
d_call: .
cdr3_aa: CASSEEKFPGAEWNTEAFF
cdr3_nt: TGTGCCAGCAGTGAAGAAAAATTCCCGGGGGCCGAATGGAACACTGAAGCTTTCTTT

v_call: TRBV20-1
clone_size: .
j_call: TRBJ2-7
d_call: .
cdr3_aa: CRPGHSSYEQYF
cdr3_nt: TGCAGGCCGGGGCATAGCTCCTACGAGCAGTACTTC

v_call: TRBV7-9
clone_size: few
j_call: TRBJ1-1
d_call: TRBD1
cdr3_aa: CASSDTGTGNTEAFF
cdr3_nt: TGTGCCAGCAGCGACACCGGGACAGGGAACACTGAAGCTTTCTTT

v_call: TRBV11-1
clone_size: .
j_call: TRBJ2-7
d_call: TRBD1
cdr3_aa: CASSTTGDSYEQYF
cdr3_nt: TGTGCCAGCAGCACGACAGGGGACTCCTACGAGCAGTACTTC

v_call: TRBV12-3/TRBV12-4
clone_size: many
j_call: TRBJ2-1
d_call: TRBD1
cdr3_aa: CASSLIGGNNEQFF
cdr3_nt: TGTGCCAGCAGTTTAATAGGGGGCAACAATGAGCAGTTCTTC

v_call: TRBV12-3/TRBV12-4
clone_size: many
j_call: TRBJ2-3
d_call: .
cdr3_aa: CASSLLVGSSTDTQYF
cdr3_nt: TGTGCCAGCAGTTTACTCGTAGGTTCTAGCACAGATACGCAGTATTTT

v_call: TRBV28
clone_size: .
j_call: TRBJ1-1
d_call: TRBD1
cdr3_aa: CASSGRGTGSTEAFF
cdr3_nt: TGTGCCAGCAGTGGGAGAGGGACAGGGAGCACTGAAGCTTTCTTT

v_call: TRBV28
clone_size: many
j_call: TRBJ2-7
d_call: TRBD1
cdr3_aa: CASRNYVRCRGRCWEQYF
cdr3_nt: TGTGCCAGCAGGAACTACGTCCGTTGCAGGGGGCGATGCTGGGAGCAGTACTTC

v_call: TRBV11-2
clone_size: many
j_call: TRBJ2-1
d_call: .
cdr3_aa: CASSLEFVGLPSPSSYNEQFF
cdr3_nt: TGTGCCAGCAGCTTAGAATTCGTGGGACTCCCGTCTCCTAGCTCCTACAATGAGCAGTTCTTC

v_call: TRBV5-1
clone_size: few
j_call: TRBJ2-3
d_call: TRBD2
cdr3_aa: CASSLSSGTTDTQYF
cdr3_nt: TGCGCCAGCAGCTTGTCTAGCGGGACCACAGATACGCAGTATTTT

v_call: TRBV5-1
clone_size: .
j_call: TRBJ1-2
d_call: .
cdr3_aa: CASSLEKIYGYTF
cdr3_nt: TGCGCCAGCAGCTTGGAGAAAATCTATGGCTACACCTTC

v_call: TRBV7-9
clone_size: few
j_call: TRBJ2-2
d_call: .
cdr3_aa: CASSFDSPNTGELFF
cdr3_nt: TGTGCCAGCAGCTTCGACAGCCCGAACACCGGGGAGCTGTTTTTT

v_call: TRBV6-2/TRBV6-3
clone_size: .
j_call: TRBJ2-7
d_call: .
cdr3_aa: CASSERQGTYEQYF
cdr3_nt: TGTGCCAGCAGTGAGAGGCAGGGAACCTACGAGCAGTACTTC

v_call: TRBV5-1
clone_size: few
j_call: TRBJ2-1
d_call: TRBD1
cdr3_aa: CASSFRLPDREAYNEQFF
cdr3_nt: TGCGCCAGCAGCTTTAGACTCCCTGACAGGGAAGCCTACAATGAGCAGTTCTTC

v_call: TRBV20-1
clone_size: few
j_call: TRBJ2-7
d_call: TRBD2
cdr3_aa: CSARVGSGIIYEQYF
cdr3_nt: TGCAGTGCTAGGGTTGGGAGCGGGATTATATACGAGCAGTACTTC

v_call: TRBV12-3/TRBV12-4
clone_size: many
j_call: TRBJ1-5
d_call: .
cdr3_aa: CASSFRQSNQPQHF
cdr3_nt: TGTGCCAGCAGTTTTCGACAGAGCAATCAGCCCCAGCATTTT

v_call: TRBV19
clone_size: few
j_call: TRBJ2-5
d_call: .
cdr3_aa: CASSIGAGAETQYF
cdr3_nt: TGTGCCAGTAGTATTGGGGCTGGGGCAGAGACCCAGTACTTC

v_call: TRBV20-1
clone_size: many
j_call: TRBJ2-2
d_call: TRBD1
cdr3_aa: CSARDGGQGATGELFF
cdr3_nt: TGCAGTGCTAGAGATGGGGGACAGGGCGCCACCGGGGAGCTGTTTTTT

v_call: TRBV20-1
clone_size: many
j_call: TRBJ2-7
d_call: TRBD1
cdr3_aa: CSAIRTGQPYEQYF
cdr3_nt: TGCAGTGCTATCCGGACAGGCCAACCTTACGAGCAGTACTTC

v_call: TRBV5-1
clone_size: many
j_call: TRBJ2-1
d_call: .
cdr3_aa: CASSLGVVFSYNEQFF
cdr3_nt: TGCGCCAGCAGCTTGGGCGTAGTGTTCTCCTACAATGAGCAGTTCTTC

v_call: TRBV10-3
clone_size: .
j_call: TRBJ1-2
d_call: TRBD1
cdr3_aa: CAISEGRGWYYGYTF
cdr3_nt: TGTGCCATCAGTGAAGGCAGGGGGTGGTACTATGGCTACACCTTC

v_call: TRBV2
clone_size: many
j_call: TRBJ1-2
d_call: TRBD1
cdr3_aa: CASSDLAGQGGGGYTF
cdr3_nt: TGTGCCAGCAGTGATTTAGCCGGACAGGGGGGAGGTGGCTACACCTTC

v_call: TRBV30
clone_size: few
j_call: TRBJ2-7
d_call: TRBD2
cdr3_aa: CAWSRGSGESYEQYF
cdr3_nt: TGTGCCTGGAGTCGGGGTAGCGGGGAGTCTTACGAGCAGTACTTC

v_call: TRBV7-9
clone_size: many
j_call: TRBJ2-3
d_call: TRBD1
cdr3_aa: CASSPYRDRGVGTQYF
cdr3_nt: TGTGCCAGCAGCCCATACCGGGACAGGGGCGTCGGTACGCAGTATTTT

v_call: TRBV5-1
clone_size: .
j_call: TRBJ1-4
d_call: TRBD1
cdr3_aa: CASSQVLRGEKLFF
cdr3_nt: TGCGCCAGCAGCCAAGTTCTCAGGGGGGAAAAACTGTTTTTT

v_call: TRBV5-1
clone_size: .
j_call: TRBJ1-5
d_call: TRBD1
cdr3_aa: CASSATGDSNQPQHF
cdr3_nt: TGCGCCAGCAGCGCGACAGGGGATAGCAATCAGCCCCAGCATTTT

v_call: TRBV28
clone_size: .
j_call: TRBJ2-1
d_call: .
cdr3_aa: CASSSIPATSNEQFF
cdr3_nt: TGTGCCAGCAGTTCAATCCCGGCTACGTCCAATGAGCAGTTCTTC

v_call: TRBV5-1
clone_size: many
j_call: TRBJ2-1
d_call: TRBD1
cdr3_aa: CASSPTGGNEQFF
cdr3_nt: TGTGCCAGCAGTCCTACAGGGGGCAATGAGCAGTTCTTC

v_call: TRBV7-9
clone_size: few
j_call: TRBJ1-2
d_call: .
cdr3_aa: CASSSTLNYGYTF
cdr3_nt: TGTGCCAGCAGCTCGACCCTTAACTATGGCTACACCTTC

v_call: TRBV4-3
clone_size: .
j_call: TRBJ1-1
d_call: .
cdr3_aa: CASSQETVMNTEAFF
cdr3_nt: TGCGCCAGCAGCCAAGAGACAGTTATGAACACTGAAGCTTTCTTT

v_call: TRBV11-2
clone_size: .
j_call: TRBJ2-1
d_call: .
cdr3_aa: CASSPRPRASSYNEQFF
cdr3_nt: TGTGCCAGCAGCCCCCGGCCGCGGGCAAGCTCCTACAATGAGCAGTTCTTC

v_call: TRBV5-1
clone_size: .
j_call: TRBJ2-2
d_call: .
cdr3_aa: CASLPGQRNTGELFF
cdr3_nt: TGCGCCAGTTTACCGGGACAAAGAAACACCGGGGAGCTGTTTTTT

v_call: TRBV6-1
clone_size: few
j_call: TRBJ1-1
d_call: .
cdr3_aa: CASSWDPTGLENTEAFF
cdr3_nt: TGTGCCAGCAGTTGGGACCCCACAGGGCTGGAAAACACTGAAGCTTTCTTT

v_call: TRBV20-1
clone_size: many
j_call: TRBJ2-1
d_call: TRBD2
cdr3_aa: CSASTSGGIEQFF
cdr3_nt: TGCAGTGCTTCGACTAGCGGGGGGATAGAGCAGTTCTTC

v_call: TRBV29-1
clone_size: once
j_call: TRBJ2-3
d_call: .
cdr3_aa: CSVILDLGNTDTQYF
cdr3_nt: TGCAGCGTCATCCTGGACCTGGGGAACACAGATACGCAGTATTTT

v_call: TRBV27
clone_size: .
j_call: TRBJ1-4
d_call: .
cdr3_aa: CASSPAGSLSFEKLFF
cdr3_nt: TGTGCCAGCAGTCCAGCCGGGTCCTTATCCTTTGAAAAACTGTTTTTT

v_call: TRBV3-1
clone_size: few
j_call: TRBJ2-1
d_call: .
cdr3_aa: CASSQEGRYEQFF
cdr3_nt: TGTGCCAGCAGCCAAGAGGGCAGGTATGAGCAGTTCTTC

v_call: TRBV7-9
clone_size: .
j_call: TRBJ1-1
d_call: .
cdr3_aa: CASSSMPSRNTEAFF
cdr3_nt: TGTGCCAGCAGCTCGATGCCCTCAAGGAACACTGAAGCTTTCTTT

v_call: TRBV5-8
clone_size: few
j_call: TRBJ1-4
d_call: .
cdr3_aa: CASSLAKESSHWAEKLFF
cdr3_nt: TGTGCCAGCAGCTTGGCCAAGGAATCTAGTCATTGGGCTGAAAAACTGTTTTTT

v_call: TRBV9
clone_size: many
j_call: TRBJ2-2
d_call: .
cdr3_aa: CASSVDQGTGELFF
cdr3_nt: TGTGCCAGCAGCGTGGATCAGGGTACCGGGGAGCTGTTTTTT

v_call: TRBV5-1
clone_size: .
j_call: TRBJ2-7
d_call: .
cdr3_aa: CASSLAVSNPTGEQYF
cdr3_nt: TGCGCCAGCAGCTTGGCAGTGTCTAATCCCACGGGGGAGCAGTACTTC

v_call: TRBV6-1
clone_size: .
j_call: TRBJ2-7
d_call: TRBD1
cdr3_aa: CASTPKKTGNSHEQYF
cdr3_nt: TGTGCCAGCACCCCTAAAAAGACAGGGAATTCCCACGAGCAGTACTTC

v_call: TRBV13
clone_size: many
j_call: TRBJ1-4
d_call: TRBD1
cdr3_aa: CASSSDRVNEKLFF
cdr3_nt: TGTGCCAGCAGCTCGGACAGGGTGAATGAAAAACTGTTTTTT

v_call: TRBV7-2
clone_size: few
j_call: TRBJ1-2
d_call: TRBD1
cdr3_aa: CASSPRMSDRAYGYTF
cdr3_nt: TGTGCCAGCAGCCCTCGTATGTCGGACAGGGCCTATGGCTACACCTTC

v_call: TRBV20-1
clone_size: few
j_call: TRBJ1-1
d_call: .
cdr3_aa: CSAVGGWGAFF
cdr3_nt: TGCAGTGCTGTTGGGGGGTGGGGGGCTTTCTTT

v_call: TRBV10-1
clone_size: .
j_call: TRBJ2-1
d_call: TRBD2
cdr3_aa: CASSDGTSGSLGNEQFF
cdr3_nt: TGCGCCAGCAGTGACGGGACTAGCGGGAGTCTTGGAAATGAGCAGTTCTTC

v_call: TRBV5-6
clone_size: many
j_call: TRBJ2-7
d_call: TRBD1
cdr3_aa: CASSLVGQNYEQYF
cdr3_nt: TGTGCCAGCAGCTTGGTGGGACAGAATTACGAGCAGTACTTC

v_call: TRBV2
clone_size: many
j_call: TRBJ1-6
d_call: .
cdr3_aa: CASSEVEKGNSPLHF
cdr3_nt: TGTGCCAGCAGTGAAGTGGAAAAAGGGAATTCACCCCTCCACTTT

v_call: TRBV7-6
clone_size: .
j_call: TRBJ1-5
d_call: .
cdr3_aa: CASSYDGNQPQHF
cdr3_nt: TGTGCCAGCAGCTATGACGGGAATCAGCCCCAGCATTTT

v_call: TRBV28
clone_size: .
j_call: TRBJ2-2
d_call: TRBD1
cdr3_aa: CASSSGQDHTGELFF
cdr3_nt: TGTGCCAGCAGTTCGGGACAGGACCACACCGGGGAGCTGTTTTTT